This record concerns one T cell receptor beta chain sequence. Its antigen is unidentified. At one end, the junction sequence differs from germline, possibly due to a read error. The germline CDR1 and CDR2 sequences are GTSNPN and SVGIG (reference sequence). The CDR3 sequence is 14 residues long. Produced via immunoSEQ multiplex PCR; TCRdb's table is partial and in-frame only. The table lists tens of thousands of clones, 85% to 95% of them singletons. Sequencing was limited to surgery cases with top T cell transcript signatures in brain tissue. This sample stems from a study of brain T cells in children with intractable seizures. The study, taken as a whole, reports: Only CDR3 sequence similarity suggested viral specificity, without known HCMV serostatus.

The source was peripheral blood, collected at surgery. V and J are TRBV30 and TRBJ1-6; tentatively, D is TRBD1 (5 bases). This sequence originates from a boy aged 10-17 years with focal cortical dysplasia and intractable seizures. The CDR3 sequence is CASSSRGMNSPLHF. The CDR3, as DNA: TGTGCCTCGAGTAGCCGGGGGATGAATTCACCCCTCCACTTT.